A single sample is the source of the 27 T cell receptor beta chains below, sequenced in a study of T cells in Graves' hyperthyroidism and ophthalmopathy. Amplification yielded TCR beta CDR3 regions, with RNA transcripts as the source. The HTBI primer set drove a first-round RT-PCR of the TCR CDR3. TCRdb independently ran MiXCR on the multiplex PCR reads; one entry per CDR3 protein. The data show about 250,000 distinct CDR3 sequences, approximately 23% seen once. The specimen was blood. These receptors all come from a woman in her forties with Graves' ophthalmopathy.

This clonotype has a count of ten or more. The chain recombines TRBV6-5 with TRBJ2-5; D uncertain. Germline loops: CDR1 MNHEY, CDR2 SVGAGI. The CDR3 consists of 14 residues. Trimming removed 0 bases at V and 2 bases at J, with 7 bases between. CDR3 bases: TGTGCCAGCAGTTACTCGGCGGCGCAAGAGACCCAGTACTTC. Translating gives CASSYSAAQETQYF.

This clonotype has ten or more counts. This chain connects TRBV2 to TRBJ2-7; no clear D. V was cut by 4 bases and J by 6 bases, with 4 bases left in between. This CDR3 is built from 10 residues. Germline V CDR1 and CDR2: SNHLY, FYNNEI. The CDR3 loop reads CASSGVEQYF. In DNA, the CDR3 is TGTGCCAGCAGTGGGGTCGAGCAGTACTTC.

The CDR3 nucleotides are TGTGCCAGCAGTTGGACAGGGGCCTCCACCTCCTACGAGCAGTACTTC. Translating gives CASSWTGASTSYEQYF. The V and J genes are TRBV28 and TRBJ2-7; the match to TRBD1 covers 9 bases. The CDR3 covers 16 residues. From germline, CDR1 is MDHEN and CDR2 SYDVKM. Unmatched junction bases numbered 7, after V lost 4 bases and J lost 0 bases.

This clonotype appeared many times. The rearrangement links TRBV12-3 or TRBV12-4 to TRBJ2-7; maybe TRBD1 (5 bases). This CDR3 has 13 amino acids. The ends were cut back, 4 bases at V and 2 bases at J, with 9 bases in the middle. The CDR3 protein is CASSSDITYEQYF. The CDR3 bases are TGTGCCAGCAGTTCGGACATTACCTACGAGCAGTACTTC.

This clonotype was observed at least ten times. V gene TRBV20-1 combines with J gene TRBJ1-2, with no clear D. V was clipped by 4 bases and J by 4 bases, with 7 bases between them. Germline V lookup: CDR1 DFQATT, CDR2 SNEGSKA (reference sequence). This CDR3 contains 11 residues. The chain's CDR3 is CSANPGYGYTF. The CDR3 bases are TGCAGTGCTAACCCAGGCTATGGCTACACCTTC.

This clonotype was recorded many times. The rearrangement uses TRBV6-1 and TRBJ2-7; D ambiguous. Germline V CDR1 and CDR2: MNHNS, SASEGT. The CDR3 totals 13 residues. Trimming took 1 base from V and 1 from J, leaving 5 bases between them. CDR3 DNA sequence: TGTGCCAGCAGTGAAGTCTATTCCTACGAGCAGTACTTC. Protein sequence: CASSEVYSYEQYF.

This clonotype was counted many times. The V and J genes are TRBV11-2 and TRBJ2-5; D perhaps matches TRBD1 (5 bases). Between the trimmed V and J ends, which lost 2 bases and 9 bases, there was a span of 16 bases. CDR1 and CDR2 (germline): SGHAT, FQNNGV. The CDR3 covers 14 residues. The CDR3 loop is CASSLSRAEGAQYF. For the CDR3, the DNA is TGTGCCAGCAGCTTAAGCCGGGCCGAAGGGGCCCAGTACTTC.

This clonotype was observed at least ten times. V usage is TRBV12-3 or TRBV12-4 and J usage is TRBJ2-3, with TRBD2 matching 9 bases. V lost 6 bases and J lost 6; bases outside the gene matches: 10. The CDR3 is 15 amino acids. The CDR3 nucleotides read TGTGCCAGCAGCCGATACTCGGCGGGAGGGGATACGCAGTATTTT. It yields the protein CASSRYSAGGDTQYF.

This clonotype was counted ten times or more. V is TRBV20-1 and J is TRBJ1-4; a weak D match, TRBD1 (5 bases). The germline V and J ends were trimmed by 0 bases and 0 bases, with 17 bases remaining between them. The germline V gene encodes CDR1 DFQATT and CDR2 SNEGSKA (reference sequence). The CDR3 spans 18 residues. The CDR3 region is CSARDPDINPPTNEKLFF. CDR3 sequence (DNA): TGCAGTGCTAGAGATCCGGACATAAATCCCCCAACTAATGAAAAACTGTTTTTT.

The CDR3 nucleotides are TGTGCCACCAGCAGACGTGAAGAGACCCAGTACTTC. Its translation: CATSRREETQYF. This rearrangement joins TRBV15 to TRBJ2-5, with D hard to call. Trimming pared 2 bases from V and 3 bases from J, leaving 4 bases between. Germline CDR1 and CDR2: LNHNV and YYDKDF (reference sequence). The CDR3 has 12 residues.

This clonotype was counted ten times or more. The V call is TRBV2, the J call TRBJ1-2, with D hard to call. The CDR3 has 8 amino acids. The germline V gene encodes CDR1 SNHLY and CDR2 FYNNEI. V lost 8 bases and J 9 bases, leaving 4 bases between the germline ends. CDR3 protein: CASGRYTF. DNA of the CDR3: TGTGCCAGCGGTCGCTACACCTTC. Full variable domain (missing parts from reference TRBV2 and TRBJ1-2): EPEVTQTPSHQVTQMGQEVILRCVPISNHLYFYWYRQILGQKVEFLVSFYNNEISEKSEIFDDQFSVERPDGSNFTLKIRSTKLEDSAMYFCASGRYTFGSGTRLTVV.

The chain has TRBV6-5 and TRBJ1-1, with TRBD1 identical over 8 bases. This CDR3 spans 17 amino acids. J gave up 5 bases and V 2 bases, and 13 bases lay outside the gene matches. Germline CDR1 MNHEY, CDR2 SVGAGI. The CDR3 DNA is TGTGCCAGCAGTTACCCACCTGGTGACAGGGGAGGGACTGAAGCTTTCTTT. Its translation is CASSYPPGDRGGTEAFF.

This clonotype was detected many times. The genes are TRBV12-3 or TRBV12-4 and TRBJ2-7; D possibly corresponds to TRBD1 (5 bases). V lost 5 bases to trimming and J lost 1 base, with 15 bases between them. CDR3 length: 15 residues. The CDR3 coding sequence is TGTGCCAGCAGTCTCCAGGGATCTGGTTCCTACGAGCAGTACTTC. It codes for CASSLQGSGSYEQYF.

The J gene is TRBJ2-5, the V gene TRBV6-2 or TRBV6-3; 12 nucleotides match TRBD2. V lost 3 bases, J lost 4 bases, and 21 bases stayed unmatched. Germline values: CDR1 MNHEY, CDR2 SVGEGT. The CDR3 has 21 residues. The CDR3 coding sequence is TGTGCCAGCAGTTATTACGAGGTACTAGCGGGAGGAATTGGGGATGGAGAGACCCAGTACTTC. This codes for CASSYYEVLAGGIGDGETQYF.

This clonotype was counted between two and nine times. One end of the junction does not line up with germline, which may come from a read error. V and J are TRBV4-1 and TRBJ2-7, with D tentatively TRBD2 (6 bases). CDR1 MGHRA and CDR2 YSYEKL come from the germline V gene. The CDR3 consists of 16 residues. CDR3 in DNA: TGCGCCAGCAGCCAAGTGGAGACTAGTTCCCACTACGGGCAGTACTTC. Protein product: CASSQVETSSHYGQYF.

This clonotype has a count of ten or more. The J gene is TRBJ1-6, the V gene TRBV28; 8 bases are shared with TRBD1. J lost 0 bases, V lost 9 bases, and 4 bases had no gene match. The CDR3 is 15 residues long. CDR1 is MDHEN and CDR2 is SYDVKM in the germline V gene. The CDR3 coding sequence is TGTGCCAGTCAGGGGGCGAGCTCCTATAATTCACCCCTCCACTTT. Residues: CASQGASSYNSPLHF. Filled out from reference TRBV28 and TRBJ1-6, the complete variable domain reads DVKVTQSSRYLVKRTGEKVFLECVQDMDHENMFWYRQDPGLGLRLIYFSYDVKMKEKGDIPEGYSVSREKKERFSLILESASTNQTSMYLCASQGASSYNSPLHFGNGTRLTVT.

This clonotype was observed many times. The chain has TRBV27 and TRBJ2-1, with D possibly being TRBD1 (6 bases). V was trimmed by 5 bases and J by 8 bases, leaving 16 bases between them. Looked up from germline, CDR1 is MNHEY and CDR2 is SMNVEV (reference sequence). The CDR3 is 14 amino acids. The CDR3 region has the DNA TGTGCCAGCAGTACAACCGGGACACGGGATGAGCAGTTCTTC. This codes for CASSTTGTRDEQFF.

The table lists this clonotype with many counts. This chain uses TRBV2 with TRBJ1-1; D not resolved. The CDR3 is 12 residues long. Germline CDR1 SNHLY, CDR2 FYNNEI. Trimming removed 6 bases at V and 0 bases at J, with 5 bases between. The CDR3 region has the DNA TGTGCCAGCAGAGACGTGAACACTGAAGCTTTCTTT. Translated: CASRDVNTEAFF.

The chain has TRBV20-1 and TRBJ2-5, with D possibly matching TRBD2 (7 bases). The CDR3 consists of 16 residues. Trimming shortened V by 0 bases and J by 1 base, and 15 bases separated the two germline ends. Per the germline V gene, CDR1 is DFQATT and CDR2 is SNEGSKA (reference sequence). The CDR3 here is CSARETVGGGQETQYF. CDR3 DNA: TGCAGTGCTAGAGAGACGGTGGGAGGGGGCCAAGAGACCCAGTACTTC.

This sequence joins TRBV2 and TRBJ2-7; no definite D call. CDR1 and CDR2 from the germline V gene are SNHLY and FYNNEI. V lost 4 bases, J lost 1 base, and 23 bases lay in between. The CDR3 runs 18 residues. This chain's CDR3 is CASSAYLLGGVASYEQYF. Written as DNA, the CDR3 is TGTGCCAGCAGTGCATATTTACTCGGTGGCGTGGCATCCTACGAGCAGTACTTC.

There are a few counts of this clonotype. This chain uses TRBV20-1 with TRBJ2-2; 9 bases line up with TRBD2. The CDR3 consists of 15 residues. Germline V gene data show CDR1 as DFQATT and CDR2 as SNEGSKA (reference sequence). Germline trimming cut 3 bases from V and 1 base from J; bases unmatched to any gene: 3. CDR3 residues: CSASQTSGNTGELFF. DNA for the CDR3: TGCAGTGCTAGCCAGACTAGCGGGAACACCGGGGAGCTGTTTTTT.

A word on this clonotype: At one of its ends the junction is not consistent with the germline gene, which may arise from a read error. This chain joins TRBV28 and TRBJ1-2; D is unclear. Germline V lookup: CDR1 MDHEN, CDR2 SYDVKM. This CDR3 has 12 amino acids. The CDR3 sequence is CASIRSNYGYIF. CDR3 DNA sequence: TGTGCCAGCATCCGATCCAACTATGGCTACATCTTC.

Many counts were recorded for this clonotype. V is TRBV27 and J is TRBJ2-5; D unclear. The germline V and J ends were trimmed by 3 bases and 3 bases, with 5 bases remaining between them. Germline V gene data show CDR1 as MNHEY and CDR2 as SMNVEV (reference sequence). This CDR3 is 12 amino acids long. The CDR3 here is CASSFIEETQYF. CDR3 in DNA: TGTGCCAGCAGTTTTATAGAAGAGACCCAGTACTTC.

The CDR3 is CSARRQGGAPMNQPQHF. In DNA form, the CDR3 reads TGCAGTGCTAGGCGACAGGGAGGGGCCCCCATGAATCAGCCCCAGCATTTT. This sequence joins TRBV20-1 and TRBJ1-5; 7 bases are shared with TRBD1. Germline loops: CDR1 DFQATT, CDR2 SNEGSKA (reference sequence). With V trimmed by 3 bases and J by 4 bases, 15 bases remained unmatched. The CDR3 runs to 17 residues.

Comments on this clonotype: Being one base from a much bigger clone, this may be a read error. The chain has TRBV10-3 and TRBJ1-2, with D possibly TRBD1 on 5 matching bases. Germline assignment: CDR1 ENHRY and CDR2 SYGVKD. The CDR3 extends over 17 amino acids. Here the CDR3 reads CAITEPKLTGPADGYTF. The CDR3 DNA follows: TGTGCCATCACTGAGCCGAAACTAACAGGCCCGGCGGACGGCTACACCTTC.

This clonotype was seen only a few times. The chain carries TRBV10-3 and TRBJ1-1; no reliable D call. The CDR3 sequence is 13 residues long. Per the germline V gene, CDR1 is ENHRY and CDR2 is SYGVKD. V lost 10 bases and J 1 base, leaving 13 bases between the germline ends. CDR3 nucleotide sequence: TGTGCCACTCTGAGATCGCCGAACACTGAAGCTTTCTTT. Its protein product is CATLRSPNTEAFF.

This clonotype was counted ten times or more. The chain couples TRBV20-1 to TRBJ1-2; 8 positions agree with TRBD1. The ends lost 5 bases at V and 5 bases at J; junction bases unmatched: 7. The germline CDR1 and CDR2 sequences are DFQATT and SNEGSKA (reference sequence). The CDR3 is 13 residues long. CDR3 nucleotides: TGCAGTGCTCGGACAGGGAACTATTATGGCTACACCTTC. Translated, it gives CSARTGNYYGYTF.